The clone carrying this T cell receptor (beta chain) was recorded many times. This sample stems from a study of molecular identifiers for immune sequencing clone quantification. Making the bulk TCR libraries relied on previously described methods and listed TCR primers. In TCRdb, the PCR reads were re-called with MiXCR into one record per CDR3 protein. The sample shows approximately 54,000 distinct CDR3 sequences, about 23% of them seen only once. The CDR3 has 13 amino acids. The V end was cut by 2 bases, the J end by 8 bases, with 10 bases between. The rearrangement links TRBV12-3 or TRBV12-4 to TRBJ2-1; perhaps TRBD1 as D (5 bases). The receptor comes from a human donor in good health. Some libraries in this study had Jurkat cell RNA spiked in. The sample comprised naive CD8+ T cells from blood, with Jurkat cell RNA spiked in. Noted subset: FACS-sorted CD8+CD4-CCR7+CD45RA+ naive T cells. The CDR3 DNA reads TGTGCCAGCAGTTTAAGGGGCCCCGATGAGCAGTTCTTC. Translated: CASSLRGPDEQFF.